This T cell receptor beta chain was recovered during a study of T cell repertoires in cytomegalovirus infection. Study overall: The authors used CMV epitopes that were HLA-C-restricted (recently identified) and HLA-B-restricted (well studied). Notes on the study in general: CMV-specific HLA-C-restricted TCR beta clonotypes dominated the ex vivo response.

Via MiXCR, TCRdb re-called the reads, giving one row per CDR3 protein. This sample has some 560,000 distinct CDR3 sequences, with about 39% found just once. Note on this clonotype: Its antigen remains unidentified.

The TCR comes from a human donor in good health (CMV status not recorded). Some clones in this sample may be carry-over from other donors' samples. The material sequenced was cultured PBMCs, taken from culture after CMV antigen stimulation.

CDR3 bases: TGCAGTGCTAAGGGACTAGTGGGCTACGAGCAGTACTTC. Protein sequence: CSAKGLVGYEQYF. This chain connects TRBV20-1 to TRBJ2-7, with 8 bases fitting TRBD2. The CDR3 consists of 13 residues. The V segment lost 4 bases and the J segment 3 bases; nucleotides outside the gene matches: 5. Germline V lookup: CDR1 DFQATT, CDR2 SNEGSKA (reference sequence).